This paragraph reports one TCR beta chain. Original data processing: Using reference gene primer amplification, nucleated cell counts were estimated. Assay: immunoSEQ multiplex PCR; the TCRdb copy retains only in-frame clones and omits some. Clone size and the V and J calls come from that table; the DNA yielded D and trimming. Of roughly 150,000 clones in the sample, under 85% were seen once. These data are taken from a study of blood T cell repertoires in COVID-19. In the study overall: Acute and convalescent COVID-19 specimens originated in the United States, Italy and Spain. The cDNA or gDNA used as material had been derived from T cells, B-cell-depleted T cells, or PBMCs.

Seattle patients were enrolled during active infection and followed longitudinally. The CDR3 is 15 amino acids. In germline, CDR1 is SGDLS, CDR2 YYNGEE. With 0 bases removed from V and 1 base from J, the gap between germline ends came to 10 bases. The sequenced sample consisted of peripheral blood. This TCR was sampled from a man older than 75 with COVID-19, enrolled during active disease. V usage is TRBV9 and J usage is TRBJ1-1, with no clear D. DNA for the CDR3: TGTGCCAGCAGCGTAGATGGGCAGGCGAACACTGAAGCTTTCTTT. This encodes CASSVDGQANTEAFF.